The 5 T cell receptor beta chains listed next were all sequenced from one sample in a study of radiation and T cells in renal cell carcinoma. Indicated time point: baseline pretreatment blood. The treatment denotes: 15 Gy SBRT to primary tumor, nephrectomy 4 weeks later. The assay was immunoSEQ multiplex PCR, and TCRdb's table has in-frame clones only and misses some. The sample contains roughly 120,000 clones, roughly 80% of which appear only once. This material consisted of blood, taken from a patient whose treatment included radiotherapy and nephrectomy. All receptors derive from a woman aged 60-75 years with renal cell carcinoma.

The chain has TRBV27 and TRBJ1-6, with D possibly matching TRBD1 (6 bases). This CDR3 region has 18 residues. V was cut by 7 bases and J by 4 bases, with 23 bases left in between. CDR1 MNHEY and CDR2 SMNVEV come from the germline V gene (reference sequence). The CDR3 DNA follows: TGTGCCAGCACCCCGGGGTTTTCCAGGGGAATGTATAATTCACCCCTCCACTTT. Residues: CASTPGFSRGMYNSPLHF.

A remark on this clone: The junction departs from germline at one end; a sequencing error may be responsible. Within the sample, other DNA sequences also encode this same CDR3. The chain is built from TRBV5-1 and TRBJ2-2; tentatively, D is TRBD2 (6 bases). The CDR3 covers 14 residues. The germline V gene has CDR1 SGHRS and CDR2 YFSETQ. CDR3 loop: CASSLARGTGELFF. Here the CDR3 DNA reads TGCGCCAGCAGCTTGGCCCGGGGGACCGGGGAGCTATTTTTT.

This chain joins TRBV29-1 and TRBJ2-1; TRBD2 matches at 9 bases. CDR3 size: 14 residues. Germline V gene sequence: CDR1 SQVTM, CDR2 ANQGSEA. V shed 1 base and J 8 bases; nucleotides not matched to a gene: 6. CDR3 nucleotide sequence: TGCAGCGTTGAAGGGCTAGCGGGACGGGATGAGCAGTTCTTC. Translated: CSVEGLAGRDEQFF.

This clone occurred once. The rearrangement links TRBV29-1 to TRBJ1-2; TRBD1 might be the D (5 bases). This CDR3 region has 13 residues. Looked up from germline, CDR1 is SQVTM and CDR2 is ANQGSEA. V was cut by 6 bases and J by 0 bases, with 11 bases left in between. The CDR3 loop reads CSVEGPTNYGYTF. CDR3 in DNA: TGCAGCGTCGAGGGACCGACTAACTATGGCTACACCTTC. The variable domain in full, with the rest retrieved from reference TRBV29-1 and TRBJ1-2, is SAVISQKPSRDICQRGTSLTIQCQVDSQVTMMFWYRQQPGQSLTLIATANQGSEATYESGFVIDKFPISRPNLTFSTLTVSNMSPEDSSIYLCSVEGPTNYGYTFGSGTRLTVV.

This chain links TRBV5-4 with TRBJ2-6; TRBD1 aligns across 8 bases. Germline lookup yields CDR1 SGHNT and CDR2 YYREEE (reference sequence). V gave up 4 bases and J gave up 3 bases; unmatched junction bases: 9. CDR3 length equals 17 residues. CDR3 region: CASSASGGAGGANVLTF. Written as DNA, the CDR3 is TGTGCCAGCAGCGCCTCAGGGGGCGCGGGTGGGGCCAACGTCCTGACTTTC.